Each of the 20 T cell receptor beta chains below was sequenced from the same sample in a study of T cells in Graves' hyperthyroidism and ophthalmopathy. Amplification yielded TCR beta CDR3 regions, with RNA transcripts as the source. TCR CDR3 underwent first-round RT-PCR with the HTBI primer set. TCRdb reprocessed the multiplex PCR reads via MiXCR and lists one record per CDR3 protein. In the table there are roughly 750,000 distinct CDR3 sequences, over 15% of which are singletons. Sequencing input: blood. Receptors were obtained from a man aged 18 to 29 with Graves' hyperthyroidism.

This clonotype was seen repeatedly, ten times or more. V gene TRBV12-3 or TRBV12-4 combines with J gene TRBJ1-1, with 7 bases that match TRBD1. Germline trimming cut 2 bases from V and 5 bases from J; bases unmatched to any gene: 2. CDR3 length: 13 residues. Here the CDR3 DNA reads TGTGCCAGCAGTTTAACAGGGGAGACTGAAGCTTTCTTT. It specifies CASSLTGETEAFF.

This clonotype was picked up many times. The chain uses TRBV28 and TRBJ2-7, with a tentative D call TRBD2 (5 bases). V lost 3 bases and J 5 bases, leaving 11 bases between the germline ends. Germline CDR1 and CDR2: MDHEN and SYDVKM. CDR3 length: 13 amino acids. CDR3 sequence reads: CASSLLGGHEQYF. The CDR3 DNA reads as TGTGCCAGCAGTTTGTTAGGAGGCCACGAGCAGTACTTC. The complete variable domain, with remaining parts taken from reference TRBV28 and TRBJ2-7, reads DVKVTQSSRYLVKRTGEKVFLECVQDMDHENMFWYRQDPGLGLRLIYFSYDVKMKEKGDIPEGYSVSREKKERFSLILESASTNQTSMYLCASSLLGGHEQYFGPGTRLTVT.

The genes are TRBV13 and TRBJ2-3; TRBD1 matches at 7 bases. The CDR3 is 16 amino acids. Germline V gene data show CDR1 as PRHDT and CDR2 as FYEKMQ (reference sequence). V trimming: 5 bases; J trimming: 3 bases; junction bases outside the gene matches: 11. The CDR3 bases are TGTGCCAGCAGCCCAAGGGGGCTCGGGAAGACAGATACGCAGTATTTT. Amino acids: CASSPRGLGKTDTQYF.

This clonotype was counted only a few times. The chain combines TRBV9 with TRBJ2-3, with TRBD2 as a possible D gene (6 bases). There are 16 residues in the CDR3. Trimming left V 4 bases short and J 3 bases short, with 18 bases between. The germline gives CDR1 SGDLS, CDR2 YYNGEE. Here the CDR3 reads CASSSRAGPGTDTQYF. DNA for the CDR3: TGTGCCAGCAGCTCTCGAGCGGGCCCGGGGACAGATACGCAGTATTTT.

This clonotype was counted a few times. V and J are TRBV2 and TRBJ1-1; D gene ambiguous. Germline V CDR1 and CDR2: SNHLY, FYNNEI. The CDR3 runs 12 residues. The V and J ends lost 8 bases and 4 bases respectively, with 11 bases between them. CDR3 amino acids: CASHLDITEAFF. Written as DNA, the CDR3 is TGTGCCAGCCACCTAGACATCACTGAAGCTTTCTTT. Supplemented by reference TRBV2 and TRBJ1-1, the full variable domain reads EPEVTQTPSHQVTQMGQEVILRCVPISNHLYFYWYRQILGQKVEFLVSFYNNEISEKSEIFDDQFSVERPDGSNFTLKIRSTKLEDSAMYFCASHLDITEAFFGQGTRLTVV.

V gene TRBV11-2 combines with J gene TRBJ2-7; 9 positions agree with TRBD1. This CDR3 is 14 amino acids long. Germline CDR1 is SGHAT and CDR2 is FQNNGV. V was clipped by 5 bases and J by 4 bases; unmatched bases: 6. In DNA form, the CDR3 reads TGTGCCAGCAGCCGGGACAGGGAAGGTTACGAGCAGTACTTC. Its protein is CASSRDREGYEQYF.

This clonotype showed up just a few times. This sequence joins TRBV19 and TRBJ2-2; 12 positions match TRBD1. The CDR3 sequence is 19 residues long. CDR1 is LNHDA, CDR2 SQIVND, per germline (reference sequence). V shed 7 bases and J 5 bases; nucleotides not matched to a gene: 17. CDR3 region: CASMALQPGQGARTGELFF. As DNA, the CDR3 is TGTGCCAGTATGGCCCTCCAACCGGGACAGGGGGCGAGAACCGGGGAGCTGTTTTTT.

This clonotype was counted at least ten times. CDR3 DNA sequence: TGTGCCAGCTCACCACCGAATCGGGATACGCAGTATTTT. This translates into CASSPPNRDTQYF. V usage is TRBV18 and J usage is TRBJ2-3; D gene ambiguous. CDR3 length: 13 amino acids. Trimming cost V 0 bases and J 6 bases, with 7 bases left between them. CDR1 KGHSH and CDR2 LQKENI come from the germline V gene.

This sequence joins TRBV6-1 and TRBJ1-1, with D perhaps matching TRBD1 (5 bases). CDR3 length: 13 residues. V lost 11 bases, J lost 3 bases, and 16 bases lay in between. CDR1 and CDR2 (germline): MNHNS, SASEGT. CDR3 sequence reads: CAGGALEYTEAFF. The DNA for the CDR3 is TGTGCCGGAGGGGCTCTGGAGTACACTGAAGCTTTCTTT.

The J gene is TRBJ2-5, the V gene TRBV6-6; no firm D call. Germline assignment: CDR1 MNHNY and CDR2 SVGAGI (reference sequence). This CDR3 comprises 16 residues. Trimming removed 0 bases from V and 3 bases from J, with 14 bases in between. CDR3: CASSYSRYTDKETQYF. The CDR3 DNA sequence: TGTGCCAGCAGTTACTCGAGGTACACGGATAAAGAGACCCAGTACTTC.

The V and J genes are TRBV7-3 and TRBJ1-2, with 7 positions matching TRBD1. V was pared by 2 bases and J by 7 bases, with 7 bases of the junction left unmatched. The CDR3 sequence is 14 residues long. CDR1 is SGHTA, CDR2 FQGTGA, per germline. CDR3 amino acids: CASSLGQGVRGYTF. The CDR3 DNA follows: TGTGCCAGCAGCTTAGGGCAGGGGGTCCGTGGCTACACCTTC.

This clonotype has only a few counts. The rearrangement uses TRBV6-1 and TRBJ2-5; TRBD2 matches 16 bases. The germline V gene encodes CDR1 MNHNS and CDR2 SASEGT. The CDR3 has 16 residues. The V gene end was trimmed by 6 bases and the J gene end by 5 bases; junction bases not matched to a gene: 6. CDR3 coding DNA: TGTGCCAGCAGCCGACGGGGACTAGCGGGAGGGGAGACCCAGTACTTC. Translating gives CASSRRGLAGGETQYF.

This clonotype was observed many times. V gene TRBV28 combines with J gene TRBJ1-5; D uncertain. Per the germline V gene, CDR1 is MDHEN and CDR2 is SYDVKM. The CDR3 sequence is 16 residues long. The V end was cut by 5 bases, the J end by 2 bases, with 16 bases between. The DNA of the CDR3 is TGTGCCAGCAGTCCCAGGTTTGTTGGGGGCAATCAGCCCCAGCATTTT. Amino acid sequence: CASSPRFVGGNQPQHF.

This clonotype was counted ten times or more. The chain employs TRBV6-1 and TRBJ2-7, with D perhaps given as TRBD1 or TRBD2 (5 bases each). V lost 2 bases, J lost 0 bases, and 14 bases lay in between. CDR1 and CDR2 from the germline V gene are MNHNS and SASEGT. The CDR3 is made up of 16 amino acids. This CDR3 is CASSESWGLGSYEQYF. The CDR3 coding sequence is TGTGCCAGCAGTGAAAGTTGGGGGTTAGGCTCCTACGAGCAGTACTTC.

This clonotype has a count of ten or more. This chain connects TRBV20-1 to TRBJ1-4; the match to TRBD1 covers 10 bases. Germline loops: CDR1 DFQATT, CDR2 SNEGSKA (reference sequence). V lost 0 bases and J lost 8; bases outside the gene matches: 6. CDR3 length: 15 residues. As DNA, the CDR3 is TGCAGTGCTAGAGATCGACAGGGGGCGCAGGAAAAACTGTTTTTT. It specifies CSARDRQGAQEKLFF.

The chain carries TRBV19 and TRBJ2-3, with no clear D. CDR3 size: 11 residues. Trimming took off 3 bases at V and 6 bases at J, with 4 bases between the two ends. CDR1 is LNHDA, CDR2 SQIVND, per germline (reference sequence). The CDR3 DNA reads TGTGCCAGTAGTATTAGGGATACGCAGTATTTT. Its protein is CASSIRDTQYF.

The rearrangement joins TRBV9 to TRBJ1-1; no firm D call. CDR3 length: 17 amino acids. Trimming took off 0 bases at V and 1 base at J, with 16 bases between the two ends. Germline CDR1 and CDR2: SGDLS and YYNGEE. The CDR3 sequence is CASSVGEGEGPNTEAFF. DNA of the CDR3: TGTGCCAGCAGCGTAGGAGAGGGTGAGGGTCCGAACACTGAAGCTTTCTTT. The whole variable domain, remainder taken from reference TRBV9 and TRBJ1-1, is DSGVTQTPKHLITATGQRVTLRCSPRSGDLSVYWYQQSLDQGLQFLIQYYNGEERAKGNILERFSAQQFPDLHSELNLSSLELGDSALYFCASSVGEGEGPNTEAFFGQGTRLTVV.

This clonotype was detected a few times. The rearrangement uses TRBV7-6 and TRBJ2-3; 7 bases are a match to TRBD1. The germline V gene encodes CDR1 SGHVS and CDR2 FNYEAQ. There are 14 residues in the CDR3. J was trimmed by 5 bases and V by 5 bases; bases with no gene match: 7. In nucleotides, the CDR3 is TGTGCCAGCAGCCCACGTGGACAGGTAGATACGCAGTATTTT. Encoded protein: CASSPRGQVDTQYF.

This clonotype showed up just a few times. The V and J genes are TRBV29-1 and TRBJ2-7; 7 bases align to TRBD1. The V segment lost 6 bases and the J segment 2 bases; nucleotides outside the gene matches: 7. Per germline, CDR1 SQVTM and CDR2 ANQGSEA. The CDR3 runs 13 residues. The CDR3 nucleotides are TGCAGCGTCGCCGGGACAGTGGCCTACGAGCAGTACTTC. Amino acids: CSVAGTVAYEQYF.

This clonotype showed up many times. The rearrangement joins TRBV30 to TRBJ1-2; D might be TRBD1 (5 bases). The V gene lost 2 bases and the J gene lost 5 bases, with 15 bases spanning the gap. The CDR3 is made up of 14 amino acids. CDR1 is GTSNPN and CDR2 is SVGIG in the germline V gene (reference sequence). CDR3 sequence (DNA): TGTGCCTGGAGTTACGGGACTCCCAGATATGGCTACACCTTC. This translates into CAWSYGTPRYGYTF. Together with reference TRBV30 and TRBJ1-2, the CDR3 gives the full variable domain: SQTIHQWPATLVQPVGSPLSLECTVEGTSNPNLYWYRQAAGRGLQLLFYSVGIGQISSEVPQNLSASRPQDRQFILSSKKLLLSDSGFYLCAWSYGTPRYGYTFGSGTRLTVV.